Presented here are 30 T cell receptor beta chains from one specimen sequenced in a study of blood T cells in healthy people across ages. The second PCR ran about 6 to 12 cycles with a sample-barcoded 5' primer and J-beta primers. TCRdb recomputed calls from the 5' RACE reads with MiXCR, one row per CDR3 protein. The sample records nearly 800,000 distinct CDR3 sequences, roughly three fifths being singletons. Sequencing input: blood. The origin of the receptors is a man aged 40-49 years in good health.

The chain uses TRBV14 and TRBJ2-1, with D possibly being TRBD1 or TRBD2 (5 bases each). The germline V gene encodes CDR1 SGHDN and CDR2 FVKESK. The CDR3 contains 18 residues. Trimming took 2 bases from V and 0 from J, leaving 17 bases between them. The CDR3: CASSQLGLATSSYNEQFF. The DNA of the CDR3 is TGTGCCAGCAGCCAATTGGGGCTAGCTACCAGCTCCTACAATGAGCAGTTCTTC.

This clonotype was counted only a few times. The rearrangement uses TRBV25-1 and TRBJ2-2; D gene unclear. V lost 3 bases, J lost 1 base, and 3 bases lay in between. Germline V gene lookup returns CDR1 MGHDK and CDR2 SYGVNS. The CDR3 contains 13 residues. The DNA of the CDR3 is TGTGCCAGCAGTGAGCAGAACACCGGGGAGCTGTTTTTT. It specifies CASSEQNTGELFF.

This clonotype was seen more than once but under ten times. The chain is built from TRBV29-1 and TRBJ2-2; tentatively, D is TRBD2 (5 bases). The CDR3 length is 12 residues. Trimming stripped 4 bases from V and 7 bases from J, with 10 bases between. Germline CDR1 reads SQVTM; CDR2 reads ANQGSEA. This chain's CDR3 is CSVVGTSGELFF. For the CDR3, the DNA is TGCAGCGTTGTCGGCACTAGCGGGGAGCTGTTTTTT.

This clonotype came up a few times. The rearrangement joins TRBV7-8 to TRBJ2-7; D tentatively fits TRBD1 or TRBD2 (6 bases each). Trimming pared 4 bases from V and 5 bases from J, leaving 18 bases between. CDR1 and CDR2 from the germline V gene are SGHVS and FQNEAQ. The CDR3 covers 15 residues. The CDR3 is CASSSPSVGGHEQYF. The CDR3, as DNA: TGTGCCAGCAGCTCGCCTAGCGTGGGGGGCCACGAGCAGTACTTC.

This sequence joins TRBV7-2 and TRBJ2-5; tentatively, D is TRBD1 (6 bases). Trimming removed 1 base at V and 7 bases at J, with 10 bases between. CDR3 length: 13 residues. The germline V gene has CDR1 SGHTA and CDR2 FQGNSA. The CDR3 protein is CASSLGQVGTQYF. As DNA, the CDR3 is TGTGCCAGCAGCTTAGGACAGGTCGGGACCCAGTACTTC.

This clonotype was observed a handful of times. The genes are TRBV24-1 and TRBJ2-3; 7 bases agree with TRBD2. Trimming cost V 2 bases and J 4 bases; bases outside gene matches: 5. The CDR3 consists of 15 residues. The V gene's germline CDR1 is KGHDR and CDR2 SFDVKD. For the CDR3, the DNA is TGTGCCACCAGTGATTGGACTAGTTCTCCAGATACGCAGTATTTT. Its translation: CATSDWTSSPDTQYF.

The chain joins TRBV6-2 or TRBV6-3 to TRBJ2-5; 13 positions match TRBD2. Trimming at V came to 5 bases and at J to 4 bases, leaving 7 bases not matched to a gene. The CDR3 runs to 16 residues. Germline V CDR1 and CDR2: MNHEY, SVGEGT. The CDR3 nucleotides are TGTGCCAGCAGTCGAGGACTAGCGGGAGCCCCAGAGACCCAGTACTTC. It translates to CASSRGLAGAPETQYF.

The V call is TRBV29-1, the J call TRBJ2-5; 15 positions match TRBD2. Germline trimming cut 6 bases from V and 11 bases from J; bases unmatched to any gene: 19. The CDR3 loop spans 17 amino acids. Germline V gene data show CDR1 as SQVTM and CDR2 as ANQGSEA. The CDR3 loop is CSVPGLAGGSTYNEQYF. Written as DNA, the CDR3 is TGCAGCGTCCCGGGACTAGCGGGAGGTTCGACCTACAATGAGCAGTACTTC.

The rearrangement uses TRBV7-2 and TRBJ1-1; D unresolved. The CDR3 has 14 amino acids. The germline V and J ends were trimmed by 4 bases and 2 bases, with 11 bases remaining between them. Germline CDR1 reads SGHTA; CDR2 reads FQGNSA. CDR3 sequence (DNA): TGTGCCAGCAGCTCACTAGGGCCCAACACTGAAGCTTTCTTT. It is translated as CASSSLGPNTEAFF.

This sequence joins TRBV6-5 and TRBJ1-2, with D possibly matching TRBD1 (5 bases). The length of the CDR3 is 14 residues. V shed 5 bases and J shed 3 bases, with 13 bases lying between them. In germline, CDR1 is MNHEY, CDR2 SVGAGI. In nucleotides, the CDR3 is TGTGCCAGCAGTCCCGGGACTACTGACTATGGCTACACCTTC. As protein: CASSPGTTDYGYTF.

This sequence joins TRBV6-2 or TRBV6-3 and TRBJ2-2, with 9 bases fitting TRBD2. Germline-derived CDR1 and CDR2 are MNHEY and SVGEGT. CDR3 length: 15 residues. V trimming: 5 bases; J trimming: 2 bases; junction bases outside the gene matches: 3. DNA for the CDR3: TGTGCCAGCAGTGGACTAGCGATAAACACCGGGGAGCTGTTTTTT. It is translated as CASSGLAINTGELFF.

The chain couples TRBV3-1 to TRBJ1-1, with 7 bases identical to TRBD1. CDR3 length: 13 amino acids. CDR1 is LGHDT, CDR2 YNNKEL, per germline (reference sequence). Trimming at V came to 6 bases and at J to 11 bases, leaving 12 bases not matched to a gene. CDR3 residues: CASSLEQTGLAFF. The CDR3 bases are TGTGCCAGCAGTCTCGAACAGACAGGGCTGGCTTTCTTT.

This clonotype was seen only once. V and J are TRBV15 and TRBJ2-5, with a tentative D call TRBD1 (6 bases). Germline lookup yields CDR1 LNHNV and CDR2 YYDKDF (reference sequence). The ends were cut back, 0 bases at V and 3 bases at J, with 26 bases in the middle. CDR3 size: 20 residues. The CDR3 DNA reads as TGTGCCACCAGCAGAGACGTGAGCGGCTTGACAGGTCGTTGGAAAGAGACCCAGTACTTC. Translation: CATSRDVSGLTGRWKETQYF.

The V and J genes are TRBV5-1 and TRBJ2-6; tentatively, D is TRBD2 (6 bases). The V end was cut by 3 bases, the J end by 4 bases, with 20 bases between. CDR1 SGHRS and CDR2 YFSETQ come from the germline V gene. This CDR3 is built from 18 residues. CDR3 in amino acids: CASSSHPGTFSGANVLTF. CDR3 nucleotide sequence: TGCGCCAGCAGCTCTCATCCCGGGACTTTTTCCGGGGCCAACGTCCTGACTTTC.

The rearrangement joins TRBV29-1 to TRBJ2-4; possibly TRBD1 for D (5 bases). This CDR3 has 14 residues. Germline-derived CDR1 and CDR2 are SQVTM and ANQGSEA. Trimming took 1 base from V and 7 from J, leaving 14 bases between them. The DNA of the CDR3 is TGCAGCGTTGAAGCGACAGAAGCCTTGAACATTCAGTACTTC. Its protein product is CSVEATEALNIQYF.

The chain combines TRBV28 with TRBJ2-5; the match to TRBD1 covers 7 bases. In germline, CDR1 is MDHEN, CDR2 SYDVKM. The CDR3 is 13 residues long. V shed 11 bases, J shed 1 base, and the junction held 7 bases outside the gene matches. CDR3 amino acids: CAARDSSQETQYF. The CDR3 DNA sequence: TGTGCCGCCAGGGACAGCAGCCAAGAGACCCAGTACTTC.

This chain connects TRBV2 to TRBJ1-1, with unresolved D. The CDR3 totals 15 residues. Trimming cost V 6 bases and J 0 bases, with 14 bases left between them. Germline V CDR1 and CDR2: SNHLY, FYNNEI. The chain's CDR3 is CASRSVGYMNTEAFF. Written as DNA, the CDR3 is TGTGCCAGCAGATCGGTGGGTTACATGAACACTGAAGCTTTCTTT. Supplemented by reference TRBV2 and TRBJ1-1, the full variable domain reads EPEVTQTPSHQVTQMGQEVILRCVPISNHLYFYWYRQILGQKVEFLVSFYNNEISEKSEIFDDQFSVERPDGSNFTLKIRSTKLEDSAMYFCASRSVGYMNTEAFFGQGTRLTVV.

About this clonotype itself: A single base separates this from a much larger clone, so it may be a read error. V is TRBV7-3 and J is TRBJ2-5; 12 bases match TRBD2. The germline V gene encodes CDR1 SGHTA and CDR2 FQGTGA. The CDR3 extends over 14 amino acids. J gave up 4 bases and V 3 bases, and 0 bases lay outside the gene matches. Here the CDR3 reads CASSLTSGRETQYF. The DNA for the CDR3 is TGTGCCAGCAGCTTGACTAGCGGGAGAGAGACCCAGTACTTC.

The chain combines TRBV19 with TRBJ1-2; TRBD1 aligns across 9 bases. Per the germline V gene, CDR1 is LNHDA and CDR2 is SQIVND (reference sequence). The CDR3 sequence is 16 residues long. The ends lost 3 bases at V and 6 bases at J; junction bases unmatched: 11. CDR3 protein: CASSMSPGTGFNGYTF. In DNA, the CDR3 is TGTGCCAGTAGTATGAGTCCCGGGACAGGGTTTAATGGCTACACCTTC.

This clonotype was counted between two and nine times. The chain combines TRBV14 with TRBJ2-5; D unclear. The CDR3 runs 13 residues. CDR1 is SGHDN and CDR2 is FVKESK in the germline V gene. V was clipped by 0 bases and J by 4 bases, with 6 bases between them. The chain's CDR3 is CASSQDLIETQYF. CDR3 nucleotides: TGTGCCAGCAGCCAAGATTTAATAGAGACCCAGTACTTC.

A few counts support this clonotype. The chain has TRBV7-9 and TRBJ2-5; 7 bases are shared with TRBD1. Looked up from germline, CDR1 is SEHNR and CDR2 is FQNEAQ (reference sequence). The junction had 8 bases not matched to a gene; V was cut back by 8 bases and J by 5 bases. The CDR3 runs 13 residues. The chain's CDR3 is CASYGTASETQYF. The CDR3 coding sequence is TGTGCCAGCTACGGGACAGCTAGTGAGACCCAGTACTTC.

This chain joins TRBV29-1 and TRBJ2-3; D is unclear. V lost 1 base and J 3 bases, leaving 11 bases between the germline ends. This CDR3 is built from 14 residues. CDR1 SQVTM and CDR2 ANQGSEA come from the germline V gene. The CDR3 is CSVEGFDKTDTQYF. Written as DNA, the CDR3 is TGCAGCGTTGAAGGGTTCGACAAAACAGATACGCAGTATTTT.

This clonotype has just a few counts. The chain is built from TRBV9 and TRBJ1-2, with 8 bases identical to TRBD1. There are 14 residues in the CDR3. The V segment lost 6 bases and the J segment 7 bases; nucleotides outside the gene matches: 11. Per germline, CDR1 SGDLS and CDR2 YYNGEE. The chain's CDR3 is CASTATGDFSGYTF. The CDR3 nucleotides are TGTGCCAGCACCGCGACAGGGGATTTTTCTGGCTACACCTTC.

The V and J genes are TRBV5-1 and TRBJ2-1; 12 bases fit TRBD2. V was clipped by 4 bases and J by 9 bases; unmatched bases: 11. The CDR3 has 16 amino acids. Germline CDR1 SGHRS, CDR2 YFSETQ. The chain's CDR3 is CASSLKTSGSGAEQFF. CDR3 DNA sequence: TGCGCCAGCAGCCTGAAGACTAGCGGGAGCGGGGCTGAGCAGTTCTTC.

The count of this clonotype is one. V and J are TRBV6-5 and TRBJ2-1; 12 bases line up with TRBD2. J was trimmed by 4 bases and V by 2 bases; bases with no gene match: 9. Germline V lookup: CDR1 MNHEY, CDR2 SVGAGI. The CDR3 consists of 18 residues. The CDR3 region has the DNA TGTGCCAGCAGTTACCAAATGCTAGCGGGAGGGTTGTACAATGAGCAGTTCTTC. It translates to CASSYQMLAGGLYNEQFF.

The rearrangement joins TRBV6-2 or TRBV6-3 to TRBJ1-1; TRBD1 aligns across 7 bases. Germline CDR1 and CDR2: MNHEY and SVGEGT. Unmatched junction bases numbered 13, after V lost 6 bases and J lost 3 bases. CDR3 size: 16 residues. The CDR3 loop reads CASSFPGQALDTEAFF. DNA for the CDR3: TGTGCCAGCAGCTTCCCCGGACAGGCCCTTGACACTGAAGCTTTCTTT.

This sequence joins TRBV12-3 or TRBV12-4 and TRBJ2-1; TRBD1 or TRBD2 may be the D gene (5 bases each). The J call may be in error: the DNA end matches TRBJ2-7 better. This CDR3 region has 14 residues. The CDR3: CASTKGSSYNEQYF. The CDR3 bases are TGTGCCAGCACCAAGGGGAGCTCCTACAATGAGCAGTACTTC.

The CDR3 DNA reads as TGTGCCAGCAGCAAAGAACAGGGGGACGCGGATTCACCCCTCCACTTT. It yields the protein CASSKEQGDADSPLHF. J is TRBJ1-6 and V is TRBV21-1; the table's D call, TRBD1, has no DNA check behind it. TRBV21-1 is an annotated pseudogene. The CDR3 sequence is 16 residues long.

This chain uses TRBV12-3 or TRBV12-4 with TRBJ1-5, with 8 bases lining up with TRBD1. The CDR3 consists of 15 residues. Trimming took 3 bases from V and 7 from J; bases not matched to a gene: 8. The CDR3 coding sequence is TGTGCCAGCAGTTTCGGCAGGGGGCTGAGGCAGCCCCAGCATTTT. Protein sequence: CASSFGRGLRQPQHF.

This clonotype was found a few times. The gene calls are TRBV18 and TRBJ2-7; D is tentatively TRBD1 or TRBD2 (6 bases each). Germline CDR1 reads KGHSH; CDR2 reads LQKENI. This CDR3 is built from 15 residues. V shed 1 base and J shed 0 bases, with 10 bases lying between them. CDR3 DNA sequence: TGTGCCAGCTCACCACAGTCGGGGGCCTCCTACGAGCAGTACTTC. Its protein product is CASSPQSGASYEQYF.